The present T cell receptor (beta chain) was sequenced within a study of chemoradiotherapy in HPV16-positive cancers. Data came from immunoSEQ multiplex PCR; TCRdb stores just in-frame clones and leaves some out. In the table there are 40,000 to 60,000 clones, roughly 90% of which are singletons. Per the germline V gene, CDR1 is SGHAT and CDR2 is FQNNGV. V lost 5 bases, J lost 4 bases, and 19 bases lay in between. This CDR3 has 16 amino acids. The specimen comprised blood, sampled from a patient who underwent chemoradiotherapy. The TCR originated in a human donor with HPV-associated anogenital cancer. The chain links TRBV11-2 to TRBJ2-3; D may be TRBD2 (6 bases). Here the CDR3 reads CASSRQTGGGADTQYF. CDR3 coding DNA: TGTGCCAGCAGCCGCCAAACCGGCGGAGGGGCAGATACGCAGTATTTT.